This T cell receptor beta chain is from a study of blood T cell repertoires in COVID-19. About the study: Italy, Spain and the United States were the sources of the convalescent and acute COVID-19 samples. Nucleic acid was either cDNA or gDNA, and it came from T cells, B-cell-depleted T cells, or PBMCs.

The germline gives CDR1 LNHDA, CDR2 SQIVND (reference sequence). The CDR3 sequence is 14 residues long. V was trimmed by 3 bases and J by 7 bases, leaving 15 bases between them. Authors' processing steps: The assay estimated nucleated cells by amplifying reference gene primers. The method was immunoSEQ multiplex PCR; TCRdb's version includes in-frame clones alone and lacks a portion of them. For V, J and clone size, that table is used; D and trimming come from the DNA. The sample carries tens of thousands of clones, about 83% recorded once. The sequenced sample was peripheral blood. The chain is built from TRBV19 and TRBJ1-2; the D gene is possibly TRBD1 (6 bases). The origin of this receptor is a woman aged 80 or older with acute or convalescent COVID-19. The DNA for the CDR3 is TGTGCCAGTAGTATTCCCTTTGCGGGGGCTGGCTACACCTTC. This encodes CASSIPFAGAGYTF.